Listed here is a single T cell receptor (beta chain). The antigen remains unidentified. The CDR3 totals 15 residues. The V and J ends lost 1 base and 1 base respectively, with 9 bases between them. CDR1 is LNHDA, CDR2 SQIVND, per germline (reference sequence). This record belongs to a study of cytomegalovirus exposure and HLA in healthy donors. Study information: From HLA-typed donors, an early data release held about 85 million unique TCRs.

General observations from the study: Rare TCR sequences predominated, though certain public TCRs were found in many donors. Cytomegalovirus status was reportedly diagnosed by the classifier with high sensitivity and specificity. The study recorded about 160 TCR beta chains that were cytomegalovirus-associated.

In the PCR, 60 Vbeta and 13 Jbeta primers were used. Only in-frame clones appear in the TCRdb table, and some are missing; sequencing was by immunoSEQ multiplex PCR. The table lists 200,000 to 250,000 clones, around 88% of them singletons, with roughly 0.99% in the top ten. The specimen sequenced was PBMCs. This sequence was found in a woman aged 18-29 years in good health and CMV-seronegative. The chain joins TRBV19 to TRBJ2-3, with a weak D call TRBD2 (6 bases). CDR3 in DNA: TGTGCCAGTAGTATAGGCCAGCGGGGCACAGATACGCAGTATTTT. Protein product: CASSIGQRGTDTQYF. The variable domain in full, with the rest retrieved from reference TRBV19 and TRBJ2-3, is DGGITQSPKYLFRKEGQNVTLSCEQNLNHDAMYWYRQDPGQGLRLIYYSQIVNDFQKGDIAEGYSVSREKKESFPLTVTSAQKNPTAFYLCASSIGQRGTDTQYFGPGTRLTVL.